This paragraph covers one T cell receptor (beta chain) sequence. This clonotype was seen ten or more times. The specificity of this receptor is unknown. No clone much larger than this one lies a single base away; base qualities are absent. Including the terminal cysteine and phenylalanine, the CDR3 comprises 13 residues. The retained sequence is limited to the CDR3, 39 bases, with the frame set at the first base. Sequences SNHLY (CDR1) and FYNNEI (CDR2) are obtained from the germline V gene. The junction shows trimming of 3 bases on V and 4 bases on J, plus 9 bases between the germline ends. This specimen comes from a study of low-dose radiotherapy and immunotherapy resistance in tumors (dated by TCRdb to 2021 to 2024). Looking at the study overall: Patients in Cohort 1 were given 0.5 Gy per fraction every 2 weeks, and the prescribed total PTV dose was 6.5 Gy. In Cohort 2, 1 Gy per fraction was delivered every two weeks, for a total of 13 Gy over 26 weeks. Patients were given nivolumab as a 240 mg flat dose every two weeks and ipilimumab at 1 mg/kg every six weeks, with both drugs delivered intravenously. Cyclophosphamide 200 mg/m2 was given intravenously every two weeks, one day before each radiation and immunotherapy administration. Patients took aspirin 300 mg orally once daily for four cycles, starting on cycle 1 day 1. No randomization into treatment groups was done for the people taking part in the trial. The translational analysis covered eight patients: three from the first dose cohort and the first five from the second dose cohort.

To make first-strand cDNA, Superscript III was used along with a set of TRAV- and TRBV-specific primers so that both the TCRalpha and TCRbeta chains were covered. TCRs were amplified with Phusion for roughly 20 PCR cycles using a constant-region primer together with the adapter attached to the V primers. The isolated mRNA was amplified using the MessageAmp II aRNA Amplification Kit, with in vitro transcription performed for about 15 hours at 37 degrees C. The Dynabeads mRNA DIRECT Purification Kit was used to isolate the mRNA for TCR sequencing. Indexed Illumina adapters were added in a second Phusion PCR of roughly 26 cycles, after which AMPure XP beads were used to purify the products. An Illumina MiniSeq instrument was used to deep-sequence the TCRalpha and TCRbeta libraries. Per the source publication's procedure: Custom Perl scripts pooled TCR sequences encoding the same protein, removed out-of-frame sequences and computed each clonotype's abundance. Any TCR sequence backed by just one read was left out of the analysis. Shannon entropy, Gini index, clonality, richness, and the frequency of TCRs shared between repertoires were included as repertoire metrics. TCRdb reanalyzed the raw reads on its own, using fastp at Q25 for trimming and MiXCR for clone calling, and kept in-frame beta chains. A single entry per CDR3 protein holds the most common genes and DNA from its merged rows. What appears here as the V and J calls and clone size reflects TCRdb's work, not the paper's. The sample table lists 80,000 to 95,000 distinct CDR3 sequences, 9.4% of them with a count of one. The ten most abundant clones make up roughly 1% of the sample.

The sample's time point, from its label and the paper: before trial treatment. Donors were enrolled in RACIN, a single-arm phase I dose-escalation trial in which nivolumab, ipilimumab, aspirin, low-dose cyclophosphamide and low-dose radiotherapy were combined. Patients with advanced, TIL-negative solid tumors were considered eligible. The source material was PBMCs, sampled before treatment. The sequence was collected from a male donor with prostate cancer. Recombination connected TRBV2 to TRBJ1-2, with the D gene not confidently named. The CDR3 region: CASSERRTYGYTF. The sequence in DNA is TGTGCCAGCAGTGAGAGACGGACCTATGGCTACACCTTC.